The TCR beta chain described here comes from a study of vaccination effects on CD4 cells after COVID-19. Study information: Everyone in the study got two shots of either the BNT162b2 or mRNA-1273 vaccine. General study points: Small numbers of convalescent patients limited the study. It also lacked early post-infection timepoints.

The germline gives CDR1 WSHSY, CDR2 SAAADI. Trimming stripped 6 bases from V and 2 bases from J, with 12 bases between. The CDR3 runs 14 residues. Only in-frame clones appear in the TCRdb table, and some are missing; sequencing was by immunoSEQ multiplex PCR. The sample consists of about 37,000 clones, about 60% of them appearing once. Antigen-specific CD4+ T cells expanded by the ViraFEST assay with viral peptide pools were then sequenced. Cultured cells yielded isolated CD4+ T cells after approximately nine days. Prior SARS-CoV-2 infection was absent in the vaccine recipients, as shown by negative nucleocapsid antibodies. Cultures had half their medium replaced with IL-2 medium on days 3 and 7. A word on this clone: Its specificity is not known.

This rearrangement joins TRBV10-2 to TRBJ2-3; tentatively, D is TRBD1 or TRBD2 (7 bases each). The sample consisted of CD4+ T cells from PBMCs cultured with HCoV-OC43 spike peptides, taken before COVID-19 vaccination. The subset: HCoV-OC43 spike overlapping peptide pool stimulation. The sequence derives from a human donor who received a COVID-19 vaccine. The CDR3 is CASSRGGITDTQYF. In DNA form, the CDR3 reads TGCGCCAGCAGCAGGGGGGGGATCACAGATACGCAGTATTTT.